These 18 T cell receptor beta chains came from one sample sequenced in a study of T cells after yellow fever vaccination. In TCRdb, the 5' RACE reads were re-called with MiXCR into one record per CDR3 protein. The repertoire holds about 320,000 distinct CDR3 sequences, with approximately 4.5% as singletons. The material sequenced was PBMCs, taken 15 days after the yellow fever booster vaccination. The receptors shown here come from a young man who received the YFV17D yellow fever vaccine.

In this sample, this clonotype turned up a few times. The CDR3: CASSEAGTGYFNEQYF. As DNA, the CDR3 is TGTGCCAGCAGTGAAGCTGGGACAGGGTATTTCAACGAGCAGTACTTC. The rearrangement uses TRBV2 and TRBJ2-7; 9 nucleotides align to TRBD1. V shed 0 bases, J shed 5 bases, and the junction held 8 bases outside the gene matches. The CDR3 has 16 residues. Per the germline V gene, CDR1 is SNHLY and CDR2 is FYNNEI.

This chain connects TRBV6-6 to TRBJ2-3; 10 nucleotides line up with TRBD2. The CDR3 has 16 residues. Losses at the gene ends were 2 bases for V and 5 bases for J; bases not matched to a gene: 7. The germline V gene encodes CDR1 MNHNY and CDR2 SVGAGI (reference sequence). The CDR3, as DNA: TGTGCCAGCAGTTACCCGACTAGCGGGCGTGGAGATACGCAGTATTTT. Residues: CASSYPTSGRGDTQYF.

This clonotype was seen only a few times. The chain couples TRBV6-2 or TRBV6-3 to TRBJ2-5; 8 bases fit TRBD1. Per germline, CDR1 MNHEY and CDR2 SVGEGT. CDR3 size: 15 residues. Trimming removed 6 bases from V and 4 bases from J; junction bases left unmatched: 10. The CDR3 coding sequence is TGTGCCAGCAGCACCAGACAGGGGCGGACAGAGACCCAGTACTTC. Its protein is CASSTRQGRTETQYF.

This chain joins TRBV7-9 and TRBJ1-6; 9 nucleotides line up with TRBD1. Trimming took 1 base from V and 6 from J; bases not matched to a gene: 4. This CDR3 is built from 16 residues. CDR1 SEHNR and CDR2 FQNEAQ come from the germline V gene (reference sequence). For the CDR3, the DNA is TGTGCCAGCAGCTTAGACCCGGGACAGGGTAATTCACCCCTCCACTTT. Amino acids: CASSLDPGQGNSPLHF.

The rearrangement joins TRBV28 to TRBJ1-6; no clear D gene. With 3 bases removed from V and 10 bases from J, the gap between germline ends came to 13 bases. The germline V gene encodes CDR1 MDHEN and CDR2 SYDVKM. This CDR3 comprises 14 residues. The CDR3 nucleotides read TGTGCCAGCAGTTTTGAGGGTACTAGATCACCCCTCCACTTT. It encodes CASSFEGTRSPLHF.

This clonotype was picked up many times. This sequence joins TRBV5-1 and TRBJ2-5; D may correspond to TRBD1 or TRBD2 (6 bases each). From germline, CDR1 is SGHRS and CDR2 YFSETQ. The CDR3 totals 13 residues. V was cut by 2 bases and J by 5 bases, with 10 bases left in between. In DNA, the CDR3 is TGCGCCAGCAGCTTCACAGGGAGGGAGACCCAGTACTTC. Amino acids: CASSFTGRETQYF.

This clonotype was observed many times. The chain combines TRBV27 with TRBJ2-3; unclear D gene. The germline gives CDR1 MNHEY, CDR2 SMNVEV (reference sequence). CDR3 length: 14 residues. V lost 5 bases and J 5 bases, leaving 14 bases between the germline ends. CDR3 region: CASSTAARGDTQYF. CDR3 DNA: TGTGCCAGCAGTACGGCCGCGAGAGGAGATACGCAGTATTTT.

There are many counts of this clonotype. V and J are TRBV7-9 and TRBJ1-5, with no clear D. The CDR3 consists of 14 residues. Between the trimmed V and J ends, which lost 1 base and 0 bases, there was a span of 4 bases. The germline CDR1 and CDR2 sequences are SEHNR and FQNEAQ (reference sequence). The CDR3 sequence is CASSLEDSNQPQHF. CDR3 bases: TGTGCCAGCAGCTTAGAGGATAGCAATCAGCCCCAGCATTTT.

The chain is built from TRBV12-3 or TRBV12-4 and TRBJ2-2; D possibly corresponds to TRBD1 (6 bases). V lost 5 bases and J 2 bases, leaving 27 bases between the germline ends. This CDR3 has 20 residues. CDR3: CASSRSYRQALNYNTGELFF. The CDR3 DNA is TGTGCCAGCAGTCGCTCCTACCGACAGGCCCTGAATTATAACACCGGGGAGCTGTTTTTT.

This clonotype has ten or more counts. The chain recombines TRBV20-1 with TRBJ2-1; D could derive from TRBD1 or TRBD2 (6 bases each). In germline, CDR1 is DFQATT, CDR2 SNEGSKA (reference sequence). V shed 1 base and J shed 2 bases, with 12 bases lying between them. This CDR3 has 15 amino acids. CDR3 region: CSARAEEGAYNEQFF. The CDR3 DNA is TGCAGTGCTAGAGCCGAGGAGGGGGCCTACAATGAGCAGTTCTTC.

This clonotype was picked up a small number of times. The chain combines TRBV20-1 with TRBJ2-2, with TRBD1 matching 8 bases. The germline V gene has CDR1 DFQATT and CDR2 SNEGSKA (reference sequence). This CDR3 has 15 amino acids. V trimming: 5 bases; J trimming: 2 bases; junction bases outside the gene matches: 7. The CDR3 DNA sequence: TGCAGTGCTTCCGACAGGGGTTTTAACACCGGGGAGCTGTTTTTT. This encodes CSASDRGFNTGELFF.

CDR3 coding DNA: TGCGCCAGCAGCTTGATCGGGGGACAAGAGACCCAGTACTTC. Amino acids: CASSLIGGQETQYF. V usage is TRBV5-1 and J usage is TRBJ2-5, with D possibly being TRBD2 (6 bases). Trimming left V 1 base short and J 2 bases short, with 9 bases between. Per the germline V gene, CDR1 is SGHRS and CDR2 is YFSETQ. The CDR3 extends over 14 amino acids.

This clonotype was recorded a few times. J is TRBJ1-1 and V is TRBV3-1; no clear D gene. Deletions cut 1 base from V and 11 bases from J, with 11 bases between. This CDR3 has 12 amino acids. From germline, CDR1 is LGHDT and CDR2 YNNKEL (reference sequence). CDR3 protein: CASSQGQVNAFF. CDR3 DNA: TGTGCCAGCAGCCAAGGGCAGGTTAACGCTTTCTTT.

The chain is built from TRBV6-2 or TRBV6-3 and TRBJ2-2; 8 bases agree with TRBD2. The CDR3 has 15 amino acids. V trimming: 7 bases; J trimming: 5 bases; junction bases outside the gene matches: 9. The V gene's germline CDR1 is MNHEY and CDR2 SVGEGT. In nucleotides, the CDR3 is TGTGCCAGCACCTATCAAGCGGGGGTAACCGGGGAGCTGTTTTTT. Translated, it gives CASTYQAGVTGELFF.

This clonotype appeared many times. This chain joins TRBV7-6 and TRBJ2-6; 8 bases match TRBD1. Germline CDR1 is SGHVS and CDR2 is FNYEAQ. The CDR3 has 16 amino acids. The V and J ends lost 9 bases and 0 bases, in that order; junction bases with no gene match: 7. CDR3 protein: CASTRDRSSGANVLTF. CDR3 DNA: TGTGCCAGTACCCGGGACAGGAGCTCTGGGGCCAACGTCCTGACTTTC.

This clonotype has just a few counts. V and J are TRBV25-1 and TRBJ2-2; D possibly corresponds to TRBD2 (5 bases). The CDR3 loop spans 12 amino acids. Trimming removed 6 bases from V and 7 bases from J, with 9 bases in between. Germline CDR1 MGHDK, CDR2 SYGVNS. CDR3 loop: CASRREYGELFF. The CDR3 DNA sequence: TGTGCCAGCAGAAGGGAGTACGGGGAGCTGTTTTTT.

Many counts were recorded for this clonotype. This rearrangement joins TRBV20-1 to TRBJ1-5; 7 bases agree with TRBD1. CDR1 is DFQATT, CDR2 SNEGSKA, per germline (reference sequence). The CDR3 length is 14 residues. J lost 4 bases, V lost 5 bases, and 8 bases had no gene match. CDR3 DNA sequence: TGCAGTGCTTTGACAGGGCACCCGAATCAGCCCCAGCATTTT. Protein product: CSALTGHPNQPQHF.

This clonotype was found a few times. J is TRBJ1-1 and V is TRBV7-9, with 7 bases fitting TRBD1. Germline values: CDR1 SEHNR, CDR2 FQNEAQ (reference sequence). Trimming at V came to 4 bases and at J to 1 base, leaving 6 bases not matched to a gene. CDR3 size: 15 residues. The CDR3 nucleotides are TGTGCCAGCAGCTCGGGGGACAGTTGGAACACTGAAGCTTTCTTT. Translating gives CASSSGDSWNTEAFF.